This entry concerns a single T cell receptor beta chain. The junction departs from the called germline gene at one end, perhaps through a read error. The data derive from a study of human T cells and chemical hapten exposure. CDR1 is SNHLY, CDR2 FYNNEI, per germline. This CDR3 spans 11 amino acids. Total RNA was isolated from whole blood that had not been fractionated. Unique molecular identifiers were affixed to discrete cDNA molecules within the library. TCRdb fed the 5' RACE reads into MiXCR, producing one record per CDR3 protein. The data contain over 95,000 distinct CDR3 sequences, around a fifth of them seen just once; the ten biggest clones take up about 3%.

This rearrangement joins TRBV2 to TRBJ2-3; D is unresolved. The clonotype originates from a human donor in good health. The CDR3 spells CASREDITQYF. CDR3 sequence (DNA): TGTGCCAGCAGGGAAGATATTACGCAGTATTTT.